This T cell receptor (beta chain) was recovered during a study of radiation and T cells in renal cell carcinoma. The V end lost 5 bases, the J end lost 2 bases, and 18 bases lay between the germline ends. This CDR3 comprises 16 residues. Germline V gene lookup returns CDR1 ENHRY and CDR2 SYGVKD. As for this clone: Its antigen is undetermined.

Whole-study findings and limits: Baseline intratumoral clonotype presence is unknown without pretreatment biopsies.

The method was immunoSEQ multiplex PCR; TCRdb's version includes in-frame clones alone and lacks a portion of them. The sample contains approximately 150,000 clones, 65% to 90% of which appear only once. This sample's time point: blood 4 weeks post-SBRT, at nephrectomy. Treatment specified: 15 Gy SBRT to primary tumor, nephrectomy 4 weeks later. Nephrectomy followed 15 Gy stereotactic body radiation by 4 weeks. Radiation-treated patients gave blood at baseline, week 2 and week 4. The patient's renal cell carcinoma had clear cell pathology. Material: blood, obtained from a patient whose treatment included radiotherapy and nephrectomy. The gene calls are TRBV10-3 and TRBJ1-2; TRBD1 might be the D (6 bases). The TCR sequence derives from a woman aged 45-60 years with renal cell carcinoma. For the CDR3, the DNA is TGTGCCATCAGTACCCTAACAGGGAAAGACAACTATGGCTACACCTTC. Translating it yields CAISTLTGKDNYGYTF.